Following are 10 T cell receptor beta chains from one sample sequenced in a study of blood T cell repertoires in COVID-19. TCRdb's copy holds only in-frame clones and misses some; the assay was immunoSEQ multiplex PCR. The sample has 100,000 or so clones, approximately 82% seen once. The sample taken for sequencing was peripheral blood. The receptors come from a woman over 75 with acute or convalescent COVID-19.

A single count supports this clone. The genes are TRBV5-1 and TRBJ2-1; no clear D gene. Trimming pared 0 bases from V and 5 bases from J, leaving 6 bases between. Germline V gene sequence: CDR1 SGHRS, CDR2 YFSETQ. The CDR3 runs 13 residues. The chain's CDR3 is CASSLGPNNEQFF. DNA of the CDR3: TGCGCCAGCAGCTTGGGTCCCAACAATGAGCAGTTCTTC.

This chain links TRBV7-9 with TRBJ1-2; 8 nucleotides line up with TRBD1. Germline CDR1 and CDR2: SEHNR and FQNEAQ (reference sequence). The length of the CDR3 is 14 residues. Trimming at V came to 5 bases and at J to 9 bases, leaving 11 bases not matched to a gene. The CDR3 reads CASSPPSGQESYTF. CDR3 nucleotides: TGTGCCAGCAGCCCACCCTCGGGACAGGAAAGCTACACCTTC.

The chain couples TRBV12-3 or TRBV12-4 to TRBJ1-2, with a weak D call TRBD1 (5 bases). V was pared by 3 bases and J by 4 bases, with 9 bases between. The CDR3 totals 13 residues. The DNA of the CDR3 is TGTGCCAGCAGTTTTCAGGGCCGCTATGGCTACACCTTC. It translates to CASSFQGRYGYTF.

The rearrangement joins TRBV7-2 to TRBJ1-6; D gene unclear. The germline V gene encodes CDR1 SGHTA and CDR2 FQGNSA. V dropped 3 bases and J dropped 9 bases, with 12 bases sitting between them. The CDR3 is made up of 14 amino acids. The CDR3 bases are TGTGCCAGCAGCTTTTTCTCGAGCCTTTCACCCCTCCACTTT. Its translation: CASSFFSSLSPLHF.

This clone was seen a few times. This rearrangement joins TRBV5-1 to TRBJ1-6, with D perhaps TRBD1 (6 bases). The V and J ends lost 2 bases and 0 bases respectively, with 9 bases between them. There are 16 residues in the CDR3. Germline V gene lookup returns CDR1 SGHRS and CDR2 YFSETQ. CDR3 residues: CASSLEDSSYNSPLHF. As DNA, the CDR3 is TGCGCCAGCAGCTTAGAGGACAGCTCCTATAATTCACCCCTCCACTTT. Together with reference TRBV5-1 and TRBJ1-6, the CDR3 gives the full variable domain: KAGVTQTPRYLIKTRGQQVTLSCSPISGHRSVSWYQQTPGQGLQFLFEYFSETQRNKGNFPGRFSGRQFSNSRSEMNVSTLELGDSALYLCASSLEDSSYNSPLHFGNGTRLTVT.

For the CDR3, the DNA is TGTGCCAGCAGTTTAGGCGGGAGGGCCGATGAGACCCAGTACTTC. Translation: CASSLGGRADETQYF. V usage is TRBV27 and J usage is TRBJ2-5, with 9 nucleotides matching TRBD2. The V gene's germline CDR1 is MNHEY and CDR2 SMNVEV (reference sequence). V shed 2 bases and J 5 bases; nucleotides not matched to a gene: 6. The CDR3 spans 15 residues.

This clone was seen a handful of times. The V and J genes are TRBV7-2 and TRBJ2-1; 12 bases line up with TRBD2. CDR1 and CDR2 from the germline V gene are SGHTA and FQGNSA. The ends lost 5 bases at V and 10 bases at J; junction bases unmatched: 12. The CDR3 length is 16 residues. The CDR3 bases are TGTGCCAGCAGCGAAGACGGGACTAGCGGGTTTAGGGAGCAGTTCTTC. This sequence encodes CASSEDGTSGFREQFF.

The chain joins TRBV24-1 to TRBJ2-1, with 9 positions matching TRBD2. V was clipped by 1 base and J by 8 bases; unmatched bases: 8. Germline V lookup: CDR1 KGHDR, CDR2 SFDVKD. This CDR3 is 16 amino acids long. As DNA, the CDR3 is TGTGCCACCAGTGATTTCAAAGGTAGCGGGAGTGATGAGCAGTTCTTC. Protein: CATSDFKGSGSDEQFF.

The V gene is TRBV1, the J gene TRBJ2-5; the DNA was not used to check the table's D call, TRBD1. TRBV1 is recorded as a pseudogene. This CDR3 contains 22 residues. For the CDR3, the DNA is TGCACCAGCAGCGACTGGGGGAGATCAATGGGACAGCCTTGGGGGGCACGAGAGACCCAGTACTTC. Translating it yields CTSSDWGRSMGQPWGARETQYF.

The chain is built from TRBV28 and TRBJ2-3, with 12 bases fitting TRBD2. CDR3 length: 13 amino acids. Trimming removed 8 bases from V and 6 bases from J; junction bases left unmatched: 3. Germline lookup yields CDR1 MDHEN and CDR2 SYDVKM. CDR3 DNA sequence: TGTGCCAGCCTCACTAGCGGGGGGGATACGCAGTATTTT. This translates into CASLTSGGDTQYF.